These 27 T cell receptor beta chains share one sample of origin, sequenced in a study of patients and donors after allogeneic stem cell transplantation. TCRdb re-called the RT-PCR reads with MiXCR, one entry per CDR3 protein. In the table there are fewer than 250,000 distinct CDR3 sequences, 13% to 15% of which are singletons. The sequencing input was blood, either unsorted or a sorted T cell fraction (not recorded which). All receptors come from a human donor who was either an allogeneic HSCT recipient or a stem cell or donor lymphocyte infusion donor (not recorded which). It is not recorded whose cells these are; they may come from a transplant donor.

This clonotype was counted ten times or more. The CDR3 region is CSVAATDTQYF. The CDR3 DNA sequence: TGCAGCGTTGCGGCTACAGATACGCAGTATTTT. The V and J genes are TRBV29-1 and TRBJ2-3, with D hard to call. The CDR3 length is 11 residues. CDR1 and CDR2 from the germline V gene are SQVTM and ANQGSEA. With 4 bases removed from V and 3 bases from J, the gap between germline ends came to 5 bases.

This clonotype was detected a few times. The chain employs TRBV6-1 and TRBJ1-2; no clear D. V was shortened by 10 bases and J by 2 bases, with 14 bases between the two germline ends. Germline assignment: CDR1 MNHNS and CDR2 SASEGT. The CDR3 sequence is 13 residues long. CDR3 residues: CATRRGPNYGYTF. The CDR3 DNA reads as TGTGCCACCAGGAGAGGTCCCAACTATGGCTACACCTTC.

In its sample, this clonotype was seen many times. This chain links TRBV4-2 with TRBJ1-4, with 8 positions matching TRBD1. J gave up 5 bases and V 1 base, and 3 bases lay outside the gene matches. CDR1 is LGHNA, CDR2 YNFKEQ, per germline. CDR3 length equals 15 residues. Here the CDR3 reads CASSQVGTGNEKLFF. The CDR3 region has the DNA TGTGCCAGCAGCCAAGTGGGGACAGGCAATGAAAAACTGTTTTTT.

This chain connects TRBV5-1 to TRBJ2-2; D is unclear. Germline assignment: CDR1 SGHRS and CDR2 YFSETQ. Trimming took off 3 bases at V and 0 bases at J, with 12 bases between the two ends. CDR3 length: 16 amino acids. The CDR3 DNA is TGCGCCAGCAGCTCCTTGACCTCCGCGAACACCGGGGAGCTGTTTTTT. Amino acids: CASSSLTSANTGELFF.

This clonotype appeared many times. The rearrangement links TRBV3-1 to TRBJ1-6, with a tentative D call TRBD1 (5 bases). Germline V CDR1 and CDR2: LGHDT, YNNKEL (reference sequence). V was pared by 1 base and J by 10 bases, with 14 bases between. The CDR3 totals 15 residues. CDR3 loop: CASSQVPAGSSPLHF. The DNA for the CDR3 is TGTGCCAGCAGCCAAGTACCCGCAGGGAGCTCACCCCTCCACTTT.

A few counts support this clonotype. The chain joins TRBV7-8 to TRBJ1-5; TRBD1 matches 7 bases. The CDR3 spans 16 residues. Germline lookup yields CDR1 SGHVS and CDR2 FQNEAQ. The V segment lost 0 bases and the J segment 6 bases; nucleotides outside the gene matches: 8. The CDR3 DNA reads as TGTGCCAGCAGCTTAGCCGTACAGGGGAGTGGTCAGCCCCAGCATTTT. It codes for CASSLAVQGSGQPQHF.

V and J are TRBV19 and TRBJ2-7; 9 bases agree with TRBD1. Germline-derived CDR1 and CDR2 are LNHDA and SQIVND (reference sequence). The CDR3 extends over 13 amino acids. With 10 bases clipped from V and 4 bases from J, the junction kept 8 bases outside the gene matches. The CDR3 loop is CATTGTGNYEQYF. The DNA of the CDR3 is TGTGCCACCACCGGGACAGGGAATTACGAGCAGTACTTC.

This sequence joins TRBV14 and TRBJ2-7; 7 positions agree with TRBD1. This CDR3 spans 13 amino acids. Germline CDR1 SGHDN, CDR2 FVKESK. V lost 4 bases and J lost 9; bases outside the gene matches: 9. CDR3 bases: TGTGCCAGCAGCCTTAATACAGGGGTTGTGCAGTACTTC. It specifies CASSLNTGVVQYF.

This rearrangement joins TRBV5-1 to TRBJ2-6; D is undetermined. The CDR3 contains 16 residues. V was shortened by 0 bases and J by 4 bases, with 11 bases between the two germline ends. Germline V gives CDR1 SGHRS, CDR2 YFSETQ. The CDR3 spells CASSLGLLSGANVLTF. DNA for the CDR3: TGCGCCAGCAGCTTGGGTCTGCTTTCCGGGGCCAACGTCCTGACTTTC. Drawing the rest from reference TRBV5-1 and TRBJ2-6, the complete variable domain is KAGVTQTPRYLIKTRGQQVTLSCSPISGHRSVSWYQQTPGQGLQFLFEYFSETQRNKGNFPGRFSGRQFSNSRSEMNVSTLELGDSALYLCASSLGLLSGANVLTFGAGSRLTVL.

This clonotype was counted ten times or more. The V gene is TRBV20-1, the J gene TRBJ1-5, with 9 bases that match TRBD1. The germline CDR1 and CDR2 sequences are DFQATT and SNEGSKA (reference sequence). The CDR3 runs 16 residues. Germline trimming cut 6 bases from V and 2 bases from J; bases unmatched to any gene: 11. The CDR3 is CSALTGTGFGNQPQHF. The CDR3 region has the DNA TGCAGTGCCTTAACGGGGACAGGGTTTGGCAATCAGCCCCAGCATTTT.

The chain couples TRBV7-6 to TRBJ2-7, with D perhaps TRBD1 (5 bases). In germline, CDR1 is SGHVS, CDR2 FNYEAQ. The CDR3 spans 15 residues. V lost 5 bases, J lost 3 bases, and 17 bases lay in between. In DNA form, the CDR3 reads TGTGCCAGCAGCCCCCGGCAGGGCCCGGACTACGAGCAGTACTTC. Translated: CASSPRQGPDYEQYF.

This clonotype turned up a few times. Here the CDR3 reads CSAVEWAGGPYNEQFF. The CDR3 bases are TGCAGTGCTGTTGAGTGGGCGGGGGGGCCCTACAATGAGCAGTTCTTC. This sequence joins TRBV20-1 and TRBJ2-1; 9 bases map to TRBD2. The junction had 10 bases not matched to a gene; V was cut back by 5 bases and J by 2 bases. This CDR3 is built from 16 residues. Germline CDR1 and CDR2: DFQATT and SNEGSKA (reference sequence).

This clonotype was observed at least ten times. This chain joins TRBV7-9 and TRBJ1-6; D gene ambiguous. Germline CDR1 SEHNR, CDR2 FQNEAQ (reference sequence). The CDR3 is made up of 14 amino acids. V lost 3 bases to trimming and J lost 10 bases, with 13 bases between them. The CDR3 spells CASSFPPGESPLHF. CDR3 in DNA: TGTGCCAGCAGCTTTCCCCCGGGTGAATCACCCCTCCACTTT.

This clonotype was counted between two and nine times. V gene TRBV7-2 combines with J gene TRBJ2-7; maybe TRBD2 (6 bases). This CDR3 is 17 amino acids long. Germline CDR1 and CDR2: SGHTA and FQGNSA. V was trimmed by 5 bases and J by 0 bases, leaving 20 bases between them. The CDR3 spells CASSPSVVRSYSYEQYF. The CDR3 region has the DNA TGTGCCAGCAGCCCTAGCGTTGTAAGAAGCTACTCCTACGAGCAGTACTTC. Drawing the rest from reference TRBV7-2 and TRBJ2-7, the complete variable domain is GAGVSQSPSNKVTEKGKDVELRCDPISGHTALYWYRQSLGQGLEFLIYFQGNSAPDKSGLPSDRFSAERTGGSVSTLTIQRTQQEDSAVYLCASSPSVVRSYSYEQYFGPGTRLTVT.

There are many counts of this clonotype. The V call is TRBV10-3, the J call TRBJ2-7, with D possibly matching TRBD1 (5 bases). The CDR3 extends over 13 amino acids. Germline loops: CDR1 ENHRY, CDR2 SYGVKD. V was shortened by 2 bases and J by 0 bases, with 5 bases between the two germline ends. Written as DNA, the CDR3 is TGTGCCATCAGTGAGGGGGCCTCCTACGAGCAGTACTTC. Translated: CAISEGASYEQYF.

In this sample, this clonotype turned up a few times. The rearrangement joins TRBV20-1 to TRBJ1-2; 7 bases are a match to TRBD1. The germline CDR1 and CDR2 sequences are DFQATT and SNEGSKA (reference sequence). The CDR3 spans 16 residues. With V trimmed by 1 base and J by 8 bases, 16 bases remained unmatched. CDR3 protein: CSARADRDSGRLGYTF. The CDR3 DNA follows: TGCAGTGCTAGAGCTGACCGGGACAGCGGACGGCTGGGCTACACCTTC.

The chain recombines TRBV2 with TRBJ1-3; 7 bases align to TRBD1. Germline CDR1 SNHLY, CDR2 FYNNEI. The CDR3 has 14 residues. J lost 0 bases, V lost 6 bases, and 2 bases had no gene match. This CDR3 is CASRDRVSGNTIYF. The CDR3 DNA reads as TGTGCCAGCAGAGACAGGGTCTCTGGAAACACCATATATTTT.

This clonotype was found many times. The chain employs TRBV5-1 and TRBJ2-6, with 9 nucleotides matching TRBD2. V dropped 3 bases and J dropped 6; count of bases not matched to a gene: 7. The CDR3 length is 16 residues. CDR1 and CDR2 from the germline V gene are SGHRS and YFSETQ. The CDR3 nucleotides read TGCGCCAGCAGCTCTAGCGGGGCACTTGCGGCCAACGTCCTGACTTTC. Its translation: CASSSSGALAANVLTF.

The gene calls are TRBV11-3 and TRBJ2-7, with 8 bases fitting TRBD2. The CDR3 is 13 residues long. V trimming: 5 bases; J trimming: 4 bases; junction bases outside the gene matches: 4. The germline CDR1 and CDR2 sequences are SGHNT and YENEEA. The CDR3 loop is CASSTLAEYEQYF. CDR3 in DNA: TGTGCCAGCAGCACACTAGCGGAATACGAGCAGTACTTC. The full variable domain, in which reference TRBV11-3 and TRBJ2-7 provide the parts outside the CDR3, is EAGVVQSPRYKIIEKKQPVAFWCNPISGHNTLYWYLQNLGQGPELLIRYENEEAVDDSQLPKDRFSAERLKGVDSTLKIQPAELGDSAVYLCASSTLAEYEQYFGPGTRLTVT.

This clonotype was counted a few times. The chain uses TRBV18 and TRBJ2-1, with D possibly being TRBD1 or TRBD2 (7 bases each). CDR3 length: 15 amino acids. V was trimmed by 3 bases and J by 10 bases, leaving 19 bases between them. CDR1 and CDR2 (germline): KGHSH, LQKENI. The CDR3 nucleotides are TGTGCCAGCTCACCGACCCGGGGAGGGGGCCGGGAGCAGTTCTTC. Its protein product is CASSPTRGGGREQFF.

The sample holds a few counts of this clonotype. The CDR3 DNA reads TGTGCCAGCAGCCGCCCAGTGAACACCGGGGAGCTGTTTTTT. Translating it yields CASSRPVNTGELFF. This chain connects TRBV2 to TRBJ2-2; D ambiguous. The CDR3 runs 14 residues. Per germline, CDR1 SNHLY and CDR2 FYNNEI. V dropped 6 bases and J dropped 1 base, with 9 bases sitting between them.

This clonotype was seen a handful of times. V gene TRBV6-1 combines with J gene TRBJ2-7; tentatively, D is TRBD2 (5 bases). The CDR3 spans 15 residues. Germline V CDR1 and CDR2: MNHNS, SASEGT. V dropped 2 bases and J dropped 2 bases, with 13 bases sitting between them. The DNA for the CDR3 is TGTGCCAGCAGTGAACAATTCGGGATGACCTACGAGCAGTACTTC. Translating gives CASSEQFGMTYEQYF.

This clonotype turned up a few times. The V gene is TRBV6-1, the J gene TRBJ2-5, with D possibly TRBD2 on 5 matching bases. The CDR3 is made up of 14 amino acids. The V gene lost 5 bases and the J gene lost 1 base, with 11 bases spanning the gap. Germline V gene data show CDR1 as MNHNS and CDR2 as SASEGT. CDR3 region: CASSSTSAQETQYF. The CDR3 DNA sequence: TGTGCCAGCAGTAGTACTAGTGCCCAAGAGACCCAGTACTTC.

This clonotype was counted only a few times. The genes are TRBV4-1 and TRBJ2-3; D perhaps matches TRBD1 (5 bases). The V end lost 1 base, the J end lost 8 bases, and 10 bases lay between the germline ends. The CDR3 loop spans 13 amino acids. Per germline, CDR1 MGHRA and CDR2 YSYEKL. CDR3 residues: CASSQAQGVTQYF. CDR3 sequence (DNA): TGCGCCAGCAGCCAAGCGCAAGGGGTTACGCAGTATTTT.

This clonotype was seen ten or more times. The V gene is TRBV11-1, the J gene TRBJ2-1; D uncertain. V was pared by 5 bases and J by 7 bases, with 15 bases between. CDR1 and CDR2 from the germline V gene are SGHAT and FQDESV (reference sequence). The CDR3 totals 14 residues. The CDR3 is CASSPNVVGNEQFF. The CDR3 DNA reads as TGTGCCAGCAGCCCCAACGTGGTCGGAAATGAGCAGTTCTTC.

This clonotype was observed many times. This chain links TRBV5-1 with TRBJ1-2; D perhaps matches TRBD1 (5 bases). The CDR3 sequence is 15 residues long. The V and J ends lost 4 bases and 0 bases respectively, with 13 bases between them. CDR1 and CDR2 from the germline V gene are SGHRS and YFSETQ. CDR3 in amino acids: CASSAMMGANYGYTF. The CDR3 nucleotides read TGCGCCAGCAGCGCCATGATGGGGGCTAACTATGGCTACACCTTC.

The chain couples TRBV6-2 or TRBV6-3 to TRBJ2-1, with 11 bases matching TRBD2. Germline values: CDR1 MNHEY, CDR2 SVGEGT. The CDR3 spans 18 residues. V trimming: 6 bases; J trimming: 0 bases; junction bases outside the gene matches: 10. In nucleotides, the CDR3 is TGTGCCAGCAGCGACGCTAGCGGGGGGCCAAGCTCCTACAATGAGCAGTTCTTC. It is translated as CASSDASGGPSSYNEQFF.